This TCR beta chain was found in a study of response to subunit inactivated influenza vaccine. Broader study findings: With each seasonal influenza vaccination, the authors suggested, few new T cells are recruited.

CDR1 is ENHRY, CDR2 SYGVKD, per germline. This CDR3 comprises 11 residues. Trimming shortened V by 6 bases and J by 5 bases, and 7 bases separated the two germline ends. Regarding this clonotype: The antigen is unknown.

TCRdb independently ran MiXCR on the RT-PCR reads; one entry per CDR3 protein. This sample has about 480,000 distinct CDR3 sequences, with 10% to 15% found just once. The J gene is TRBJ2-5, the V gene TRBV10-3; D is ambiguous. The sample here was PBMCs from blood, taken 45 days after vaccination. This clonotype was sampled from a middle-aged man who received an inactivated influenza vaccine. In nucleotides, the CDR3 is TGTGCCATCAGAGAAAGGGAGACCCAGTACTTC. Protein: CAIRERETQYF.